This TCR beta chain was documented in a study of T-cell reconstitution after alpha-beta-depleted transplantation in children. The sample holds many counts of this clonotype. Its antigen is not identified. Study observations and caveats: After one year, T-cell counts and TCRbeta diversity mostly came from new T cells.

This CDR3 contains 15 residues. Trimming cost V 6 bases and J 0 bases; bases outside gene matches: 4. Looked up from germline, CDR1 is MNHEY and CDR2 is SMNVEV (reference sequence). Unique molecular identifiers were incorporated during preparation of the TCRbeta library. TCRdb reanalysed the PCR reads using MiXCR and keeps one entry per CDR3 protein. The profile shows fewer than 250,000 distinct CDR3 sequences, 7.5% to 9.5% of them singletons. This TCR came from a male patient younger than 18 who had a stem cell transplant for acute lymphoblastic leukemia, so the T cells may come from the graft donor. The V gene is TRBV27, the J gene TRBJ2-7, with 11 bases aligning to TRBD2. The material was PBMCs, mostly from graft donor cells, obtained 180 days after TCRalphabeta/CD19-depleted stem cell transplant. The CDR3 reads CASSASGRSSYEQYF. DNA of the CDR3: TGTGCCAGCAGCGCTAGCGGGAGGTCCTCCTACGAGCAGTACTTC.